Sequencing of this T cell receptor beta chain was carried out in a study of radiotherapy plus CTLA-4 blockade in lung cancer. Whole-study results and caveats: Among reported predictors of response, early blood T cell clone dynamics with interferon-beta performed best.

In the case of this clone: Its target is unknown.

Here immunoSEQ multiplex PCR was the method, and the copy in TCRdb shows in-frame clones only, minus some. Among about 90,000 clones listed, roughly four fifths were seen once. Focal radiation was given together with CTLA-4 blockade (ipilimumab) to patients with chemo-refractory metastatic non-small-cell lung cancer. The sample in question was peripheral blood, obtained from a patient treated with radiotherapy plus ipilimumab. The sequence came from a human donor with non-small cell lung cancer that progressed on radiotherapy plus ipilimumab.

In DNA, the CDR3 is TGCGCCAGCACGGACAGGGAAGAGACCCAGTACTTC. This encodes CASTDREETQYF. V and J are TRBV5-1 and TRBJ2-5; 8 bases align to TRBD1. Trimming cost V 6 bases and J 3 bases; bases outside gene matches: 1. The CDR3 extends over 12 amino acids. Germline-derived CDR1 and CDR2 are SGHRS and YFSETQ.